One and the same sample provided the 28 T cell receptor beta chains below, sequenced in a study of T cells in Graves' hyperthyroidism and ophthalmopathy. RNA transcripts gave rise to amplified TCR beta CDR3 regions. The study used the HTBI primer set for a first-round RT-PCR of the TCR CDR3. TCRdb analysed the multiplex PCR reads with MiXCR anew, one entry per CDR3 protein. The data hold 600,000 to 650,000 distinct CDR3 sequences, with 15% to 20% observed a single time. Sequencing input: blood. These receptor sequences come from a woman aged 30 to 39 with Graves' hyperthyroidism.

This clonotype was recorded many times. The CDR3 is CASSSRGGGYEQYF. For the CDR3, the DNA is TGTGCCAGCAGTTCGAGGGGAGGAGGGTACGAGCAGTACTTC. This chain links TRBV27 with TRBJ2-7; maybe TRBD2 (6 bases). The V gene lost 4 bases and the J gene lost 4 bases, with 14 bases spanning the gap. This CDR3 is built from 14 residues. Germline V CDR1 and CDR2: MNHEY, SMNVEV (reference sequence).

This clonotype was detected a few times. The gene calls are TRBV14 and TRBJ2-3, with D maybe TRBD2 (5 bases). V gave up 4 bases and J gave up 0 bases, with 11 bases separating them. The CDR3 is made up of 15 amino acids. The germline CDR1 and CDR2 sequences are SGHDN and FVKESK. The CDR3 nucleotides read TGTGCCAGCAGCCGGGCGGGTATTAGCACAGATACGCAGTATTTT. It yields the protein CASSRAGISTDTQYF.

This clonotype was picked up many times. The V call is TRBV30, the J call TRBJ2-5, with D maybe TRBD2 (5 bases). Germline CDR1 reads GTSNPN; CDR2 reads SVGIG (reference sequence). V lost 1 base to trimming and J lost 5 bases, with 8 bases between them. There are 12 residues in the CDR3. CDR3 coding DNA: TGTGCCTGGAGTGCTTCGGGGGAGACCCAGTACTTC. Protein: CAWSASGETQYF. Full variable domain (outside the CDR3, taken from reference TRBV30 and TRBJ2-5): SQTIHQWPATLVQPVGSPLSLECTVEGTSNPNLYWYRQAAGRGLQLLFYSVGIGQISSEVPQNLSASRPQDRQFILSSKKLLLSDSGFYLCAWSASGETQYFGPGTRLLVL.

This clonotype was counted a few times. The V and J genes are TRBV20-1 and TRBJ2-1, with D perhaps TRBD2 (5 bases). V lost 6 bases, J lost 7 bases, and 13 bases lay in between. Germline V CDR1 and CDR2: DFQATT, SNEGSKA (reference sequence). CDR3 size: 12 residues. In DNA, the CDR3 is TGCAGTGCCCTAAGGACTTCAAATGAGCAGTTCTTC. Translated, it gives CSALRTSNEQFF.

This clonotype was found many times. This may be a read error: a much more frequent sequence differs by one nucleotide. This chain uses TRBV2 with TRBJ2-7; possibly TRBD1 for D (5 bases). This CDR3 has 14 residues. Germline values: CDR1 SNHLY, CDR2 FYNNEI. Trimming cost V 6 bases and J 5 bases, with 17 bases left between them. The CDR3, as DNA: TGTGCCAGCAGAAGGGGTCACAAGTCCCACGAGCAGTACTTC. Translated: CASRRGHKSHEQYF.

This clonotype has only a few counts. Being one base from a much bigger clone, this may be a read error. Lacking the conserved final phenylalanine or tryptophan, this CDR3 likely reflects a read error. The chain uses TRBV28 and TRBJ2-7; 7 bases line up with TRBD2. Trimming took 3 bases from V and 1 from J; bases not matched to a gene: 9. There are 16 residues in the CDR3. Germline V CDR1 and CDR2: MDHEN, SYDVKM. CDR3 sequence (DNA): TGTGCCAGCAGTTTCCCCTTGGCGGGAGTTTCCTACGAGCAGTACCTC. It encodes CASSFPLAGVSYEQYL.

This clonotype was found a few times. The V and J genes are TRBV3-1 and TRBJ2-2; no clear D gene. The CDR3 sequence is 14 residues long. Per germline, CDR1 LGHDT and CDR2 YNNKEL (reference sequence). V was trimmed by 4 bases and J by 5 bases, leaving 11 bases between them. Here the CDR3 reads CASSPFFGTGELFF. For the CDR3, the DNA is TGTGCCAGCAGCCCGTTTTTTGGGACCGGGGAGCTGTTTTTT.

This clonotype was counted at least ten times. V gene TRBV27 combines with J gene TRBJ2-5; tentatively, D is TRBD2 (6 bases). The CDR3 sequence is 14 residues long. Germline assignment: CDR1 MNHEY and CDR2 SMNVEV (reference sequence). The germline V and J ends were trimmed by 2 bases and 2 bases, with 9 bases remaining between them. CDR3 residues: CASSLIGGQETQYF. The CDR3 DNA follows: TGTGCCAGCAGTTTAATCGGGGGACAAGAGACCCAGTACTTC.

J is TRBJ1-2 and V is TRBV5-6; perhaps TRBD1 as D (6 bases). Trimming left V 3 bases short and J 7 bases short, with 16 bases between. In germline, CDR1 is SGHDT, CDR2 YYEEEE. This CDR3 region has 14 residues. Written as DNA, the CDR3 is TGTGCCAGCAGCTCGAACGCGCAGGGGTCTGGCTACACCTTC. This sequence encodes CASSSNAQGSGYTF.

This clonotype was detected ten times or more. The chain recombines TRBV10-3 with TRBJ2-3, with unresolved D. Germline V gene data show CDR1 as ENHRY and CDR2 as SYGVKD. The V gene lost 8 bases and the J gene lost 0 bases, with 9 bases spanning the gap. The CDR3 totals 13 residues. The CDR3 bases are TGTGCCATCGGGCTACCGAGCACAGATACGCAGTATTTT. It is translated as CAIGLPSTDTQYF.

This clonotype has at least ten counts. V is TRBV6-2 or TRBV6-3 and J is TRBJ1-1, with a weak D call TRBD1 (5 bases). CDR1 is MNHEY, CDR2 SVGEGT, per germline. The germline V and J ends were trimmed by 2 bases and 4 bases, with 17 bases remaining between them. This CDR3 is 16 amino acids long. Here the CDR3 DNA reads TGTGCCAGCAGTTACAGGGTGGGGCTATCGGGCACTGAAGCTTTCTTT. Protein: CASSYRVGLSGTEAFF.

Ten or more counts support this clonotype. The chain recombines TRBV9 with TRBJ2-7; 9 bases fit TRBD2. The trim removed 0 bases at V and 5 bases at J, leaving 6 bases unmatched. The CDR3 is 15 residues long. Germline V gene sequence: CDR1 SGDLS, CDR2 YYNGEE. CDR3 DNA: TGTGCCAGCAGCGTAGCTCCGGGACTAGCCGACGAGCAGTACTTC. Its protein is CASSVAPGLADEQYF.

This clonotype was seen only once. The J gene is TRBJ2-1, the V gene TRBV7-2; 10 bases line up with TRBD2. Germline V gene data show CDR1 as SGHTA and CDR2 as FQGNSA. The V and J ends lost 8 bases and 1 base, in that order; junction bases with no gene match: 5. The CDR3 runs 15 residues. In DNA, the CDR3 is TGTGCCAGCCGAAGCGGGAGGGGTTCCTACAATGAGCAGTTCTTC. Amino acids: CASRSGRGSYNEQFF.

This clonotype was recorded once. The gene calls are TRBV4-1 and TRBJ2-5; D unresolved. Germline V CDR1 and CDR2: MGHRA, YSYEKL. This CDR3 has 15 residues. V was pared by 1 base and J by 5 bases, with 14 bases between. The CDR3 sequence is CASSQAETAGETQYF. The CDR3 DNA sequence: TGCGCCAGCAGCCAAGCCGAGACGGCCGGGGAGACCCAGTACTTC.

V usage is TRBV20-1 and J usage is TRBJ2-7; 12 nucleotides line up with TRBD1. The CDR3 sequence is 15 residues long. V lost 1 base, J lost 4 bases, and 5 bases stayed unmatched. In germline, CDR1 is DFQATT, CDR2 SNEGSKA (reference sequence). CDR3 amino acids: CSARVPGQGAYEQYF. CDR3 nucleotide sequence: TGCAGTGCTAGAGTTCCGGGACAGGGGGCTTACGAGCAGTACTTC.

Note on this clonotype: The junction and the germline gene differ at one end; a read error may be behind it. V usage is TRBV4-1 and J usage is TRBJ1-4; D unresolved. Germline V gene sequence: CDR1 MGHRA, CDR2 YSYEKL. The CDR3 is 14 amino acids. The CDR3 here is CASSQDASNEKLFF. DNA of the CDR3: TGTGCCAGCAGCCAAGATGCATCCAATGAGAAACTGTTTTTT.

This clonotype showed up just a few times. This chain joins TRBV6-2 or TRBV6-3 and TRBJ2-3; no firm D call. V lost 7 bases to trimming and J lost 6 bases, with 17 bases between them. CDR1 and CDR2 from the germline V gene are MNHEY and SVGEGT. The CDR3 loop spans 14 amino acids. The CDR3 DNA sequence: TGTGCCAGCAACCCGACGGAGTTTGGGGATACGCAGTATTTT. Encoded protein: CASNPTEFGDTQYF.

Ten or more counts support this clonotype. This sequence joins TRBV7-2 and TRBJ1-5, with D possibly being TRBD1 (5 bases). The CDR3 runs to 13 residues. Trimming took 3 bases from V and 5 from J, leaving 8 bases between them. From germline, CDR1 is SGHTA and CDR2 FQGNSA. CDR3 in DNA: TGTGCCAGCAGCTTTTGGGGGGATCAGCCCCAGCATTTT. Translating it yields CASSFWGDQPQHF.

This clonotype has ten or more counts. The CDR3 sequence is CASSPAGGWSETQYF. The CDR3 DNA is TGTGCCAGCAGCCCGGCGGGGGGCTGGTCTGAGACCCAGTACTTC. This chain links TRBV11-2 with TRBJ2-5; 8 positions match TRBD2. This CDR3 has 15 amino acids. Germline values: CDR1 SGHAT, CDR2 FQNNGV. V was pared by 5 bases and J by 5 bases, with 10 bases of the junction left unmatched.

This clonotype was detected many times. In DNA, the CDR3 is TGCGCCAGCAGCCCTTCCCTGATCCGGGGAAGACGAACTGAAGCTTTCTTT. Its translation is CASSPSLIRGRRTEAFF. V is TRBV4-1 and J is TRBJ1-1, with D uncertain. The length of the CDR3 is 17 residues. Germline CDR1 MGHRA, CDR2 YSYEKL. Trimming removed 4 bases at V and 5 bases at J, with 23 bases between.

This clonotype was found many times. The chain recombines TRBV3-1 with TRBJ2-7, with D unresolved. CDR3 length equals 13 residues. Germline V lookup: CDR1 LGHDT, CDR2 YNNKEL (reference sequence). Trimming pared 1 base from V and 5 bases from J, leaving 9 bases between. CDR3 coding DNA: TGTGCCAGCAGCCAAGGGGGTTCGGACGAGCAGTACTTC. Encoded protein: CASSQGGSDEQYF.

This clonotype has at least ten counts. The V and J genes are TRBV27 and TRBJ2-5, with TRBD2 as a possible D gene (6 bases). The CDR3 loop spans 15 amino acids. From germline, CDR1 is MNHEY and CDR2 SMNVEV (reference sequence). Trimming stripped 6 bases from V and 5 bases from J, with 19 bases between. The CDR3 protein is CASSLFTRAGETQYF. In nucleotides, the CDR3 is TGTGCCAGCAGCCTGTTCACTAGGGCGGGGGAGACCCAGTACTTC.

This clonotype was detected only a few times. The chain employs TRBV6-2 or TRBV6-3 and TRBJ2-2; D is undetermined. The CDR3 extends over 14 amino acids. The V gene's germline CDR1 is MNHEY and CDR2 SVGEGT. V shed 0 bases and J shed 9 bases, with 11 bases lying between them. In nucleotides, the CDR3 is TGTGCCAGCAGTTACTCGGTAGAGCTCCGGGAGCTGTTTTTT. This translates into CASSYSVELRELFF.

V gene TRBV6-1 combines with J gene TRBJ2-7; TRBD1 matches at 9 bases. The CDR3 is 14 amino acids. With 8 bases clipped from V and 3 bases from J, the junction kept 8 bases outside the gene matches. Germline lookup yields CDR1 MNHNS and CDR2 SASEGT. DNA for the CDR3: TGTGCCAGCGGGACAGGGCTTCTCTACTACGAGCAGTACTTC. Protein: CASGTGLLYYEQYF.

The genes are TRBV6-1 and TRBJ2-7; 9 positions match TRBD1. Trimming cost V 6 bases and J 4 bases; bases outside gene matches: 7. The CDR3 runs 14 residues. The germline V gene has CDR1 MNHNS and CDR2 SASEGT. CDR3 protein: CASSQTGGKYEQYF. The DNA for the CDR3 is TGTGCCAGCAGCCAAACAGGGGGCAAGTACGAGCAGTACTTC.

This rearrangement joins TRBV9 to TRBJ2-2; the D is unclear. V lost 0 bases to trimming and J lost 6 bases, with 9 bases between them. The germline CDR1 and CDR2 sequences are SGDLS and YYNGEE. The length of the CDR3 is 14 residues. The CDR3 DNA reads as TGTGCCAGCAGCGTAGGAGGTCGTTCCGGGGAGCTGTTTTTT. This encodes CASSVGGRSGELFF.

The chain uses TRBV18 and TRBJ2-5, with D possibly TRBD1 on 7 matching bases. Trimming pared 6 bases from V and 5 bases from J, leaving 16 bases between. The V gene's germline CDR1 is KGHSH and CDR2 LQKENI. The CDR3 runs to 14 residues. In DNA, the CDR3 is TGTGCCAGCTCGCGAAATCAGGGGGGCGAGACCCAGTACTTC. This gives the protein CASSRNQGGETQYF.

This clonotype turned up a few times. The V gene is TRBV19, the J gene TRBJ2-7, with D possibly TRBD1 on 6 matching bases. V was cut by 7 bases and J by 4 bases, with 17 bases left in between. Germline V gene lookup returns CDR1 LNHDA and CDR2 SQIVND (reference sequence). The CDR3 is 14 residues long. CDR3 sequence: CASNSQGRGYEQYF. CDR3 sequence (DNA): TGTGCCAGTAATTCACAGGGCCGTGGGTACGAGCAGTACTTC. The full variable domain, rest sourced from reference TRBV19 and TRBJ2-7, is DGGITQSPKYLFRKEGQNVTLSCEQNLNHDAMYWYRQDPGQGLRLIYYSQIVNDFQKGDIAEGYSVSREKKESFPLTVTSAQKNPTAFYLCASNSQGRGYEQYFGPGTRLTVT.